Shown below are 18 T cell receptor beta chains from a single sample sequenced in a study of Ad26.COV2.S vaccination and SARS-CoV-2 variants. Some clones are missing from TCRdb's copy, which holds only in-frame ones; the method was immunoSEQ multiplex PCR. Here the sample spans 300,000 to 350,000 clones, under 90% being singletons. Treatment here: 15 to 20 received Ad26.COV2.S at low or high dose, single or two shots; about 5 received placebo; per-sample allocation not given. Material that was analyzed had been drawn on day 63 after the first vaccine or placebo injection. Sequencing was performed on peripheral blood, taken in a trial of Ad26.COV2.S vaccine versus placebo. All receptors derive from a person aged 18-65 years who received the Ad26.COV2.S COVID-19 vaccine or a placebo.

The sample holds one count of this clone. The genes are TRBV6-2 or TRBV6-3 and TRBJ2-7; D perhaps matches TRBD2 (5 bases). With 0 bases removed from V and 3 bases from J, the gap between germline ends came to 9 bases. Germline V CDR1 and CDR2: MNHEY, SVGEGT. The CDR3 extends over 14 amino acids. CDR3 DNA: TGTGCCAGCAGTTACTCGGTCGCGGGCTACGAGCAGTACGTC. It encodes CASSYSVAGYEQYV.

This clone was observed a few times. As DNA, the CDR3 is TGTGCCAGCAGCCCGACAGGAAAAAACACCATATATTTT. It specifies CASSPTGKNTIYF. The chain employs TRBV11-2 and TRBJ1-3, with D possibly being TRBD1 (6 bases). Germline V CDR1 and CDR2: SGHAT, FQNNGV. V dropped 5 bases and J dropped 6 bases, with 11 bases sitting between them. The CDR3 loop spans 13 amino acids. Supplemented by reference TRBV11-2 and TRBJ1-3, the full variable domain reads EAGVAQSPRYKIIEKRQSVAFWCNPISGHATLYWYQQILGQGPKLLIQFQNNGVVDDSQLPKDRFSAERLKGVDSTLKIQPAKLEDSAVYLCASSPTGKNTIYFGEGSWLTVV.

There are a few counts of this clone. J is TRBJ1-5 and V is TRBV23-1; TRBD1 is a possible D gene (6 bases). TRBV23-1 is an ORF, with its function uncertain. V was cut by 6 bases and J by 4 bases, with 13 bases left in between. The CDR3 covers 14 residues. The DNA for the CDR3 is TGCGCCAGCAGCTGGACAGACCCGAATCAGCCCCAGCATTTT. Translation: CASSWTDPNQPQHF.

In nucleotides, the CDR3 is TGTGCCACCAGCAGAGACGGGGGAGCGGATGAGCAGTTCTTC. It yields the protein CATSRDGGADEQFF. The chain recombines TRBV15 with TRBJ2-1; weak D call: TRBD2 (6 bases). Trimming cost V 0 bases and J 8 bases, with 11 bases left between them. The germline CDR1 and CDR2 sequences are LNHNV and YYDKDF (reference sequence). The CDR3 sequence is 14 residues long.

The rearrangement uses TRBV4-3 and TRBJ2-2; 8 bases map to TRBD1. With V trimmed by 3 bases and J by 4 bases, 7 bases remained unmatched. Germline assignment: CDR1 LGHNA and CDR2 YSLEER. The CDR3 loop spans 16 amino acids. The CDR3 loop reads CASSHGTGGGTGELFF. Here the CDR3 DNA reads TGCGCCAGCAGCCACGGGACAGGCGGAGGCACCGGGGAGCTGTTTTTT.

CDR3 amino acids: CASSLVGRESQYF. CDR3 DNA: TGTGCCAGCAGCTTAGTGGGCAGGGAGTCGCAGTATTTT. V gene TRBV7-2 combines with J gene TRBJ2-3; tentatively, D is TRBD1 or TRBD2 (5 bases each). The CDR3 sequence is 13 residues long. Trimming cost V 1 base and J 10 bases, with 12 bases left between them. From germline, CDR1 is SGHTA and CDR2 FQGNSA.

The CDR3 spells CASSERVSANTGELFF. The CDR3 bases are TGTGCCAGCAGTGAACGGGTTTCGGCGAACACCGGGGAGCTGTTTTTT. V gene TRBV6-1 combines with J gene TRBJ2-2; D remains ambiguous. This CDR3 comprises 16 residues. The V gene lost 2 bases and the J gene lost 0 bases, with 10 bases spanning the gap. The germline V gene encodes CDR1 MNHNS and CDR2 SASEGT.

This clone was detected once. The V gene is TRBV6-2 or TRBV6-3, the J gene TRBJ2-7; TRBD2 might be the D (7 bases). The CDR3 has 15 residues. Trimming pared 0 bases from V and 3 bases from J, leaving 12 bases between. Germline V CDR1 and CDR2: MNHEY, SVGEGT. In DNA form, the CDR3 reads TGTGCCAGCAGTTACTCCGGGGGGCCGAGCTACGAGCAGTACTTC. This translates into CASSYSGGPSYEQYF.

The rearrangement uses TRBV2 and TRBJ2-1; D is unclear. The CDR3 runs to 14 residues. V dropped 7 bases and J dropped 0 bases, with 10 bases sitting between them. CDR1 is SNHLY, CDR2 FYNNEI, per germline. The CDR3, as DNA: TGTGCCAGCAAGGTCGACAACTCCTACAATGAGCAGTTCTTC. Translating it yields CASKVDNSYNEQFF.

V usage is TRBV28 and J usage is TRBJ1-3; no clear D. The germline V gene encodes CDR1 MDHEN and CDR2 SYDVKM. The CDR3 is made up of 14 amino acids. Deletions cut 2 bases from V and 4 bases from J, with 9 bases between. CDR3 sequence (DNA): TGTGCCAGCAGTTTAGGGGTCGGAGGAAACACCATATATTTT. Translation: CASSLGVGGNTIYF.

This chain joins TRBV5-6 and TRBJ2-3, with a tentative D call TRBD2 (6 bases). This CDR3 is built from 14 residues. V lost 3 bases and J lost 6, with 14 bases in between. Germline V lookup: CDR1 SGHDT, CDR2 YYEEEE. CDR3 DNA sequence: TGTGCCAGCAGCTCGGACCTTCGGGGGGATACGCAGTATTTT. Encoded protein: CASSSDLRGDTQYF.

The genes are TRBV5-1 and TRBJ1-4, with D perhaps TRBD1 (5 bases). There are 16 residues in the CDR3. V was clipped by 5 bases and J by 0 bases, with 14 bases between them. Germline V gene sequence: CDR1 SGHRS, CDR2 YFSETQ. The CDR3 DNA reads TGCGCCAGCAGGGGGGACCAGGGACCAACTAATGAAAAACTGTTTTTT. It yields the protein CASRGDQGPTNEKLFF.

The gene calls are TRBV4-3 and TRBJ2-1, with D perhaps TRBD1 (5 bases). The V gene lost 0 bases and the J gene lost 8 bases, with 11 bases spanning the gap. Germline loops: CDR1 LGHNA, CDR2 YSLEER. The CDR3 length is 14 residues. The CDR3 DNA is TGCGCCAGCAGCCAAGACAGGGCTTGGGATGAGCAGTTCTTC. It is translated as CASSQDRAWDEQFF.

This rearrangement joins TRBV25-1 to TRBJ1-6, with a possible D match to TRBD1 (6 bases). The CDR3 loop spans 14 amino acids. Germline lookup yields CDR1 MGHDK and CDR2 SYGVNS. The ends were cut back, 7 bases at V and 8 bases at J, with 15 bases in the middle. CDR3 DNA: TGTGCCAGCAATGGGCAGGGGAGTTATTCACCCCTCCACTTT. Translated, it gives CASNGQGSYSPLHF. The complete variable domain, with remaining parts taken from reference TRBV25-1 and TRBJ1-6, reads EADIYQTPRYLVIGTGKKITLECSQTMGHDKMYWYQQDPGMELHLIHYSYGVNSTEKGDLSSESTVSRIRTEHFPLTLESARPSHTSQYLCASNGQGSYSPLHFGNGTRLTVT.

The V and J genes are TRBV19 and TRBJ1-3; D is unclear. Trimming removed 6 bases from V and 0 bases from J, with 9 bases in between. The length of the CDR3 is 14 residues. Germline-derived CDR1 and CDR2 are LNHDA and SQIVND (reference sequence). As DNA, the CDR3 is TGTGCCAGTAGATCGCGGGGCTCTGGAAACACCATATATTTT. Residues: CASRSRGSGNTIYF. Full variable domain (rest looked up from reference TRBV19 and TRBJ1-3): DGGITQSPKYLFRKEGQNVTLSCEQNLNHDAMYWYRQDPGQGLRLIYYSQIVNDFQKGDIAEGYSVSREKKESFPLTVTSAQKNPTAFYLCASRSRGSGNTIYFGEGSWLTVV.

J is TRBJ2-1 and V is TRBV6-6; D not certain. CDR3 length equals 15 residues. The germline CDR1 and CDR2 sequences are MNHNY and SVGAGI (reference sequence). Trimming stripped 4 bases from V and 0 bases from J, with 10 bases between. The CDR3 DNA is TGTGCCAGCAGTTTCTCATTCCTCTCCTACAATGAGCAGTTCTTC. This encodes CASSFSFLSYNEQFF.

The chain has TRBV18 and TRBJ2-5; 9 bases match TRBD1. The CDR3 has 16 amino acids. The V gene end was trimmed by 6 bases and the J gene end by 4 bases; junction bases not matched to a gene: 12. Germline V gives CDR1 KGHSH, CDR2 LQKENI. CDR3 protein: CASSRVRDRAGETQYF. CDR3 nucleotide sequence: TGTGCCAGCTCTCGCGTGCGGGACAGGGCTGGAGAGACCCAGTACTTC.

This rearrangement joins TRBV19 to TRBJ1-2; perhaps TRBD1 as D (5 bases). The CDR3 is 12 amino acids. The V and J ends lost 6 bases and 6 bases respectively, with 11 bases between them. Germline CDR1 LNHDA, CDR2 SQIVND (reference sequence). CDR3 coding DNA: TGTGCCAGTAGACCAGGGATCAATGGCTACACCTTC. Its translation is CASRPGINGYTF.